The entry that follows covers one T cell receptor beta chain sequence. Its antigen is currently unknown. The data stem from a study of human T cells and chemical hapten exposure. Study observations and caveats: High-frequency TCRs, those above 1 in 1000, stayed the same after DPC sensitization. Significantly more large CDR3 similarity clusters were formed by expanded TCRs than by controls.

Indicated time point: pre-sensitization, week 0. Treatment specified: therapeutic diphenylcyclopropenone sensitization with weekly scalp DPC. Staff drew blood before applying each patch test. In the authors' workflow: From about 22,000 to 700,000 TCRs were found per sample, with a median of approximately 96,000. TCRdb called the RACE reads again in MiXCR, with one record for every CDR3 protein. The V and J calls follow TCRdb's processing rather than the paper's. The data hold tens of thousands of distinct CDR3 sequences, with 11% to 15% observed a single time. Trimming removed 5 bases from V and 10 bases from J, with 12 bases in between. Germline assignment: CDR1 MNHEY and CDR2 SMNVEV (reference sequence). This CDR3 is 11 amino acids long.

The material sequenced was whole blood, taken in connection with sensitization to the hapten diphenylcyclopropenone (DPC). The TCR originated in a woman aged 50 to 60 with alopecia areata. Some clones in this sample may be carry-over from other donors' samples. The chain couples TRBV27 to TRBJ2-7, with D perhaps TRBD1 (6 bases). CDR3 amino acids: CASSAGQLQYF. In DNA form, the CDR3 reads TGTGCCAGCAGTGCTGGACAGCTCCAGTACTTC.